The clone carrying this T cell receptor beta chain has more than one count but fewer than ten. The antigen remains unidentified. The data derive from a study of spatial heterogeneity in lung cancer. The overall study: A T cell module score from matched bulk RNA-seq correlated strongly with TCR transcript counts in tumor regions.

General study findings and limits: In tumors, expanded intratumoral alpha and beta TCR counts tracked mutation counts. Ubiquitous and regional nonsynonymous mutation counts were tracked by ubiquitous and regional expanded TCR counts, respectively.

The time point denotes: sample taken at primary tumor resection. Sequencing of whole RNA from tumor, nontumor lung or frozen PBMC involved no sorting. In TCRdb, the 5' RACE reads were re-called with MiXCR into one record per CDR3 protein. The sample includes thousands of distinct CDR3 sequences, roughly a tenth of them seen just once. This receptor was taken from a male donor with early-stage non-small cell lung cancer. The sample here was lung tumor tissue, taken at surgery.

The CDR3 is CASSPRLAGGRVNEQFF. CDR3 nucleotides: TGTGCCAGCAGTCCCCGATTAGCGGGAGGCCGTGTTAATGAGCAGTTCTTC. The chain recombines TRBV28 with TRBJ2-1; TRBD2 matches 10 bases. There are 17 residues in the CDR3. V shed 5 bases, J shed 7 bases, and the junction held 14 bases outside the gene matches. Looked up from germline, CDR1 is MDHEN and CDR2 is SYDVKM.